These 25 T cell receptor beta chains share one sample of origin, sequenced in a study of T cell responses to AZD1222 COVID-19 vaccine. Some clones are missing from TCRdb's copy, which holds only in-frame ones; the method was immunoSEQ multiplex PCR. The sample carries more than 130,000 clones, around nine tenths recorded once. The sequencing used peripheral blood, collected on day 0 of AZD1222 vaccination. These receptors were obtained from an adult in good health.

The V call is TRBV19, the J call TRBJ1-2; no firm D call. This CDR3 is 12 amino acids long. From germline, CDR1 is LNHDA and CDR2 SQIVND (reference sequence). Trimming left V 5 bases short and J 7 bases short, with 11 bases between. The CDR3 DNA sequence: TGTGCCAGTAGTCCCCCCCTGGGTGGCTACACCTTC. As protein: CASSPPLGGYTF.

This chain links TRBV2 with TRBJ1-6; 8 bases fit TRBD1. Unmatched junction bases numbered 10, after V lost 4 bases and J lost 8 bases. CDR1 SNHLY and CDR2 FYNNEI come from the germline V gene. The CDR3 has 16 amino acids. CDR3 nucleotides: TGTGCCAGCAGTGTGTCAGGGGGCGCGGACGATTCACCCCTCCACTTT. Encoded protein: CASSVSGGADDSPLHF. Filled out from reference TRBV2 and TRBJ1-6, the complete variable domain reads EPEVTQTPSHQVTQMGQEVILRCVPISNHLYFYWYRQILGQKVEFLVSFYNNEISEKSEIFDDQFSVERPDGSNFTLKIRSTKLEDSAMYFCASSVSGGADDSPLHFGNGTRLTVT.

CDR3 bases: TGTGCCAGCAGTCAGCCTGGGCTAGCGGGAGGAGGCCATGAGCAGTTCTTC. Amino acid sequence: CASSQPGLAGGGHEQFF. The rearrangement uses TRBV3-1 (or the pseudogene TRBV3-2) and TRBJ2-1; 11 nucleotides line up with TRBD2. With V trimmed by 6 bases and J by 8 bases, 15 bases remained unmatched. The CDR3 sequence is 17 residues long. Germline assignment: CDR1 LGHDT and CDR2 YNNKEL (reference sequence).

This clone has just a few counts. The rearrangement uses TRBV9 and TRBJ2-1; TRBD2 matches at 8 bases. The CDR3 consists of 14 residues. The junction had 9 bases not matched to a gene; V was cut back by 9 bases and J by 4 bases. Per the germline V gene, CDR1 is SGDLS and CDR2 is YYNGEE. The DNA of the CDR3 is TGTGCCACCGCAGGTTCGGGGGGGTACAATGAGCAGTTCTTC. Residues: CATAGSGGYNEQFF.

The V gene is TRBV6-5, the J gene TRBJ2-7; 8 nucleotides match TRBD2. V lost 6 bases, J lost 1 base, and 8 bases stayed unmatched. The CDR3 is 15 amino acids. The germline V gene has CDR1 MNHEY and CDR2 SVGAGI. CDR3 nucleotides: TGTGCCAGCAGATCTCCTAGCGGGCGGTCCTACGAGCAGTACTTC. Amino acid sequence: CASRSPSGRSYEQYF.

The chain is built from TRBV5-1 and TRBJ1-1, with D perhaps matching TRBD1 (6 bases). With 3 bases removed from V and 5 bases from J, the gap between germline ends came to 14 bases. CDR3 size: 14 residues. Germline assignment: CDR1 SGHRS and CDR2 YFSETQ. In DNA form, the CDR3 reads TGCGCCAGCAGCTCAACAGGGTCGGGGACTGAAGCTTTCTTT. This gives the protein CASSSTGSGTEAFF.

The chain uses TRBV5-6 and TRBJ1-5; D may be TRBD1 (6 bases). The CDR3 totals 14 residues. Looked up from germline, CDR1 is SGHDT and CDR2 is YYEEEE. The V end lost 0 bases, the J end lost 8 bases, and 12 bases lay between the germline ends. The CDR3 loop reads CASSLAQGPKPQHF. CDR3 in DNA: TGTGCCAGCAGCTTGGCGCAGGGGCCGAAGCCCCAGCATTTT.

The chain employs TRBV11-2 and TRBJ1-4; a possible D gene is TRBD1 (5 bases). The CDR3 loop spans 16 amino acids. Germline-derived CDR1 and CDR2 are SGHAT and FQNNGV. V lost 1 base and J lost 4, with 13 bases in between. CDR3 sequence: CASSLGRSGNNEKLFF. DNA of the CDR3: TGTGCCAGCAGCTTAGGTCGTTCAGGGAATAATGAAAAACTGTTTTTT.

This clone was observed a single time. The chain is built from TRBV30 and TRBJ2-6, with D unclear. There are 15 residues in the CDR3. Germline V gene lookup returns CDR1 GTSNPN and CDR2 SVGIG (reference sequence). With 3 bases removed from V and 0 bases from J, the gap between germline ends came to 9 bases. The CDR3 DNA reads TGTGCCTGGAGACCCCCCCGCTCTGGGGCCAACGTCCTGACTTTC. It specifies CAWRPPRSGANVLTF. Full variable domain (outside the CDR3, taken from reference TRBV30 and TRBJ2-6): SQTIHQWPATLVQPVGSPLSLECTVEGTSNPNLYWYRQAAGRGLQLLFYSVGIGQISSEVPQNLSASRPQDRQFILSSKKLLLSDSGFYLCAWRPPRSGANVLTFGAGSRLTVL.

This clone has only a few counts. The V gene is TRBV5-4, the J gene TRBJ2-3, with TRBD1 matching over 10 bases. After removal of 2 bases from V and 5 bases from J, the junction contained 5 bases not matched to a gene. This CDR3 is built from 15 residues. CDR1 is SGHNT and CDR2 is YYREEE in the germline V gene (reference sequence). CDR3 region: CASSFRTGGLDTQYF. As DNA, the CDR3 is TGTGCCAGCAGCTTTAGGACAGGGGGATTAGATACGCAGTATTTT.

This chain joins TRBV7-9 and TRBJ1-1; no firm D call. V was trimmed by 5 bases and J by 3 bases, leaving 19 bases between them. This CDR3 has 16 amino acids. The germline CDR1 and CDR2 sequences are SEHNR and FQNEAQ (reference sequence). The CDR3 loop is CASSRGREWGDTEAFF. CDR3 nucleotide sequence: TGTGCCAGCAGCCGTGGTAGAGAATGGGGAGACACTGAAGCTTTCTTT.

The J gene is TRBJ2-5, the V gene TRBV6-5; D is unresolved. In germline, CDR1 is MNHEY, CDR2 SVGAGI. The CDR3 is 12 residues long. V lost 7 bases, J lost 1 base, and 7 bases lay in between. The DNA for the CDR3 is TGTGCCAGCATTGGCACCCAAGAGACCCAGTACTTC. Translated, it gives CASIGTQETQYF.

The chain recombines TRBV30 with TRBJ2-1, with 15 bases fitting TRBD2. Germline lookup yields CDR1 GTSNPN and CDR2 SVGIG (reference sequence). The V and J ends lost 2 bases and 3 bases, in that order; junction bases with no gene match: 5. The CDR3 is 17 residues long. In DNA form, the CDR3 reads TGTGCCTGGAGTTGGACTAGCGGGGGGGGATTCTACAATGAGCAGTTCTTC. Protein: CAWSWTSGGGFYNEQFF.

As DNA, the CDR3 is TGTGCCAGCAGCTTGGTGGGGCGGGAAAAACTGTTTTTT. Its protein product is CASSLVGREKLFF. V usage is TRBV5-4 and J usage is TRBJ1-4; D is possibly TRBD1 (5 bases). CDR3 size: 13 residues. Per the germline V gene, CDR1 is SGHNT and CDR2 is YYREEE (reference sequence). Trimming removed 0 bases from V and 8 bases from J, with 8 bases in between.

The rearrangement uses TRBV21-1 and TRBJ2-7; TRBD1 reflects the table's D call only, with no check against the DNA. TRBV21-1 is classified as a pseudogene. The CDR3 extends over 16 amino acids. The CDR3 DNA sequence: TGTGCCAGCAGCAACCGTGCGGGGACAGGGCTCTCACCGGGATACTTC. Translated: CASSNRAGTGLSPGYF.

V gene TRBV11-2 combines with J gene TRBJ2-7, with 9 bases matching TRBD2. The CDR3 is 14 residues long. The germline V gene has CDR1 SGHAT and CDR2 FQNNGV. The J segment lost 4 bases and the V segment lost 1 base, leaving 2 bases of the junction unmatched. In DNA form, the CDR3 reads TGTGCCAGCAGCTTAGGACTAGCGGCGTACGAGCAGTACTTC. Translated, it gives CASSLGLAAYEQYF.

The chain joins TRBV4-1 to TRBJ1-1; a possible D gene is TRBD1 (5 bases). Trimming stripped 4 bases from V and 4 bases from J, with 16 bases between. CDR1 is MGHRA and CDR2 is YSYEKL in the germline V gene. This CDR3 comprises 15 residues. Here the CDR3 DNA reads TGCGCCAGCAGCCGAGACGAGGGGCCGGTCACTGAAGCTTTCTTT. It specifies CASSRDEGPVTEAFF.

The chain is built from TRBV4-3 and TRBJ2-1; TRBD2 matches at 8 bases. Germline-derived CDR1 and CDR2 are LGHNA and YSLEER. This CDR3 region has 14 residues. The trim removed 0 bases at V and 13 bases at J, leaving 8 bases unmatched. CDR3 coding DNA: TGCGCCAGCAGCCAAGATTTAGCGGGGAGGGTCCAGTTCTTC. Its translation: CASSQDLAGRVQFF.

This chain connects TRBV30 to TRBJ2-2; TRBD1 aligns across 8 bases. This CDR3 has 16 amino acids. Germline V gene sequence: CDR1 GTSNPN, CDR2 SVGIG (reference sequence). V trimming: 0 bases; J trimming: 6 bases; junction bases outside the gene matches: 9. The CDR3 coding sequence is TGTGCCTGGAGTGTGGTGGGGCAGGGGGCGCCCGGGGAGCTGTTTTTT. As protein: CAWSVVGQGAPGELFF.

The chain combines TRBV4-2 with TRBJ1-2; possible D gene TRBD1, 6 bases. Germline V gene sequence: CDR1 LGHNA, CDR2 YNFKEQ. Trimming stripped 0 bases from V and 8 bases from J, with 16 bases between. The length of the CDR3 is 15 residues. CDR3 sequence (DNA): TGTGCCAGCAGCCAAGAACCGGGGGCCGGAGAAGGCTACACCTTC. This encodes CASSQEPGAGEGYTF.

This sequence joins TRBV19 and TRBJ1-2, with 12 positions matching TRBD1. Germline CDR1 reads LNHDA; CDR2 reads SQIVND (reference sequence). This CDR3 region has 15 residues. V shed 4 bases and J 4 bases; nucleotides not matched to a gene: 4. CDR3 bases: TGTGCCAGTAGTAGTGGGACAGGGGGCGCCTATGGCTACACCTTC. Protein sequence: CASSSGTGGAYGYTF. Together with reference TRBV19 and TRBJ1-2, the CDR3 gives the full variable domain: DGGITQSPKYLFRKEGQNVTLSCEQNLNHDAMYWYRQDPGQGLRLIYYSQIVNDFQKGDIAEGYSVSREKKESFPLTVTSAQKNPTAFYLCASSSGTGGAYGYTFGSGTRLTVV.

This clone was seen just once. J is TRBJ2-7 and V is TRBV29-1; TRBD2 matches at 10 bases. Germline trimming cut 6 bases from V and 4 bases from J; bases unmatched to any gene: 6. The germline V gene has CDR1 SQVTM and CDR2 ANQGSEA. The CDR3 length is 13 residues. CDR3 region: CSVLLAGDYEQYF. The CDR3 DNA reads as TGCAGCGTACTCCTAGCGGGAGATTACGAGCAGTACTTC.

V usage is TRBV5-4 and J usage is TRBJ1-3, with 9 bases that match TRBD1. The CDR3 has 17 amino acids. The V gene's germline CDR1 is SGHNT and CDR2 YYREEE (reference sequence). The V segment lost 0 bases and the J segment 0 bases; nucleotides outside the gene matches: 4. This CDR3 reads CASSLGGTGTSGNTIYF. The DNA of the CDR3 is TGTGCCAGCAGCTTGGGCGGGACAGGGACCTCTGGAAACACCATATATTTT.

The chain carries TRBV2 and TRBJ2-3; tentative D call: TRBD2 (6 bases). V was shortened by 8 bases and J by 6 bases, with 6 bases between the two germline ends. CDR3 size: 10 residues. Germline V gene sequence: CDR1 SNHLY, CDR2 FYNNEI. CDR3 in amino acids: CASGRDTQYF. The CDR3 nucleotides are TGTGCCAGCGGGAGGGATACGCAGTATTTT.

V is TRBV14 and J is TRBJ2-1, with TRBD2 identical over 9 bases. The CDR3 runs 16 residues. V dropped 3 bases and J dropped 3; count of bases not matched to a gene: 6. Germline assignment: CDR1 SGHDN and CDR2 FVKESK. CDR3 in DNA: TGTGCCAGCAGCCATTGGCGGGAGGGCCTCTACAATGAGCAGTTCTTC. Its protein is CASSHWREGLYNEQFF.